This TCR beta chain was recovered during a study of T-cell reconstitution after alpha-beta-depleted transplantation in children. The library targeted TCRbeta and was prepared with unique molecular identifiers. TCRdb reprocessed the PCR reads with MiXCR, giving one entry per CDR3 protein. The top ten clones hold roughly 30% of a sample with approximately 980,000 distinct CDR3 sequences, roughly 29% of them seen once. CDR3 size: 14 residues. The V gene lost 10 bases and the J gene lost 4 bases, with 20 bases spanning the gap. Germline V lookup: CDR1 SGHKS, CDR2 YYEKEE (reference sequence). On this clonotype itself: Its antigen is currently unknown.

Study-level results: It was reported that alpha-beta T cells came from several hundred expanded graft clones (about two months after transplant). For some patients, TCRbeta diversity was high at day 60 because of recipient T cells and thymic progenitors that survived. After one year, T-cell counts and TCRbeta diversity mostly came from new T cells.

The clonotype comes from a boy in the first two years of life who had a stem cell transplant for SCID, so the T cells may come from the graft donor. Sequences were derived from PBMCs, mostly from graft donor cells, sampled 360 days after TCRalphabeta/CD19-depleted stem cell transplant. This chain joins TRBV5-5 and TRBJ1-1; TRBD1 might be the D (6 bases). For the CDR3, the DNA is TGTGCCTCGATCCAGGGGATGTCGGTCACTGAAGCTTTCTTT. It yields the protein CASIQGMSVTEAFF.